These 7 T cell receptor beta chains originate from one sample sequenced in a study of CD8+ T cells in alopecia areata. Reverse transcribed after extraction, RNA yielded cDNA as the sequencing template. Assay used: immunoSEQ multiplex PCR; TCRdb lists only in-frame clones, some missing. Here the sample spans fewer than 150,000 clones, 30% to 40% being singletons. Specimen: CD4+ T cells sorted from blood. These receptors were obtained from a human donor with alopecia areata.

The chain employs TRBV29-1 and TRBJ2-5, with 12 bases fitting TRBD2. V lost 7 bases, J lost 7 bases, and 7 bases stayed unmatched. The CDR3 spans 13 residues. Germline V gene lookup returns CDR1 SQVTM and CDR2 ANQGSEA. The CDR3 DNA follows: TGCAGCGCGGGGACTAGCGGGCTCGGGACCCAGTACTTC. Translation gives CSAGTSGLGTQYF.

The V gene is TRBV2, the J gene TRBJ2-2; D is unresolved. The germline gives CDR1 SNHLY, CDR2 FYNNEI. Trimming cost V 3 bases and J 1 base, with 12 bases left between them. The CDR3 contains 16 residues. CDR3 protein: CASSEVLNVNTGELFF. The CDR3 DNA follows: TGTGCCAGCAGTGAGGTACTCAATGTGAACACCGGGGAGCTGTTTTTT.

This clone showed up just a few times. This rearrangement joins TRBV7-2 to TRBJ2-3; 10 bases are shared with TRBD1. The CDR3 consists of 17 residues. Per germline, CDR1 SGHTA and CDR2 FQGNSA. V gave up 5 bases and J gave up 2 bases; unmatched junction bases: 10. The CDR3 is CASSLGQGGMITDTQYF. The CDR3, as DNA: TGTGCCAGCAGCCTTGGACAGGGGGGCATGATCACAGATACGCAGTATTTT.

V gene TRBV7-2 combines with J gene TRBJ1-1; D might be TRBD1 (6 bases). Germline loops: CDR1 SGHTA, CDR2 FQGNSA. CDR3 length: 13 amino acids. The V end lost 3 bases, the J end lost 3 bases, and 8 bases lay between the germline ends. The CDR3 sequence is CASSFKGDTEAFF. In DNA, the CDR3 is TGTGCCAGCAGCTTCAAGGGGGACACTGAAGCTTTCTTT.

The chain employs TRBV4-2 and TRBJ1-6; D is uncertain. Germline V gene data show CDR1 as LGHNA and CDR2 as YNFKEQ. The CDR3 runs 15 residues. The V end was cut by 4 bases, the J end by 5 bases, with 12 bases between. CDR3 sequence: CASSPSGGNNSPLHF. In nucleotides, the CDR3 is TGTGCCAGCAGCCCGTCGGGAGGCAATAATTCACCCCTCCACTTT.

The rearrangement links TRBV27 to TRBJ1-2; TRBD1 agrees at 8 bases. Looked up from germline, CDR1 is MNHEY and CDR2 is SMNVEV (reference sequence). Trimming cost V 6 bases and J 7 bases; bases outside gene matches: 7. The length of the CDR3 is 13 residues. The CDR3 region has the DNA TGTGCCAGCAGGAAAACGGGACAGGCTGGCTACACCTTC. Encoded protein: CASRKTGQAGYTF.

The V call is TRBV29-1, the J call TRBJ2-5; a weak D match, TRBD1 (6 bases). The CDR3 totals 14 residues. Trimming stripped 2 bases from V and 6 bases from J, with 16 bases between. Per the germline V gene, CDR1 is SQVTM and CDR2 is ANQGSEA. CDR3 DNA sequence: TGCAGCGTTGAAACGGACAGTCACAAAAAGACCCAGTACTTC. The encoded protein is CSVETDSHKKTQYF.